This T cell receptor beta chain was captured in a study of blood T cell repertoires in COVID-19. Study-wide context: T cells, B-cell-depleted T cells, or PBMCs provided the cDNA or gDNA that served as material.

The germline V gene has CDR1 SGHRS and CDR2 YFSETQ. The J segment lost 2 bases and the V segment lost 0 bases, leaving 4 bases of the junction unmatched. The CDR3 has 15 residues. In the study's own analysis: Reference gene primer amplification gave nucleated cell count estimates. Only in-frame clones appear in the TCRdb table, and some are missing; sequencing was by immunoSEQ multiplex PCR. V and J calls and clone size follow that table, whereas D and trimming were derived from the DNA. There are 250,000 or so clones in the sample; approximately 88% occur only once, and under 8% lies in the top ten.

The receptor's source is a woman aged 25 to 39 with COVID-19, enrolled during active disease. The chain joins TRBV5-1 to TRBJ1-2, with 7 bases aligning to TRBD1. Source material: peripheral blood. The CDR3 spells CASSLEGAGNYGYTF. CDR3 nucleotides: TGCGCCAGCAGCTTGGAGGGGGCAGGGAACTATGGCTACACCTTC. Complete variable domain (other parts from reference TRBV5-1 and TRBJ1-2): KAGVTQTPRYLIKTRGQQVTLSCSPISGHRSVSWYQQTPGQGLQFLFEYFSETQRNKGNFPGRFSGRQFSNSRSEMNVSTLELGDSALYLCASSLEGAGNYGYTFGSGTRLTVV.